One and the same sample provided the 32 T cell receptor beta chains below, sequenced in a study of Tregs in tolerant kidney transplant recipients. Measured with immunoSEQ multiplex PCR; TCRdb has only the in-frame clones, and not every one. The sample has roughly 66,000 clones, just under 95% seen once. The specimen comprised CD8+ T cells from blood, sampled before the transplant. The source of these receptors is a human donor who received a combined kidney and bone marrow transplant.

J is TRBJ2-2 and V is TRBV15; 7 bases are shared with TRBD1. The CDR3 is 16 amino acids. In germline, CDR1 is LNHNV, CDR2 YYDKDF (reference sequence). V gave up 11 bases and J gave up 0 bases; unmatched junction bases: 12. The CDR3 DNA reads as TGTGCCTCTCGACAGGGCCACCGACCGAACACCGGGGAGCTGTTTTTT. Amino acids: CASRQGHRPNTGELFF.

The genes are TRBV19 and TRBJ2-7, with TRBD1 matching over 7 bases. The germline V gene has CDR1 LNHDA and CDR2 SQIVND (reference sequence). The CDR3 loop spans 12 amino acids. J was trimmed by 4 bases and V by 3 bases; bases with no gene match: 0. The CDR3 loop reads CASSMGQYEQYF. The CDR3 region has the DNA TGTGCCAGTAGTATGGGACAGTACGAGCAGTACTTC.

This clone appeared a few times. The chain couples TRBV19 to TRBJ2-6, with 7 bases identical to TRBD1. This CDR3 region has 15 residues. With 10 bases clipped from V and 0 bases from J, the junction kept 6 bases outside the gene matches. Germline CDR1 reads LNHDA; CDR2 reads SQIVND (reference sequence). The CDR3 nucleotides are TGTGCCACCCGGACAGGCCACTCTGGGGCCAACGTCCTGACTTTC. This sequence encodes CATRTGHSGANVLTF.

In DNA, the CDR3 is TGCGCCAGCAGCCAAGATACTGCGGGAGGGCCGGGGACAGATACGCAGTATTTT. Its protein product is CASSQDTAGGPGTDTQYF. The chain combines TRBV4-1 with TRBJ2-3, with TRBD2 matching 9 bases. Trimming at V came to 0 bases and at J to 3 bases, leaving 10 bases not matched to a gene. CDR1 MGHRA and CDR2 YSYEKL come from the germline V gene. The length of the CDR3 is 18 residues.

Turning to this clone: The junction and the germline gene differ at one end; a read error may be behind it. This sequence joins TRBV7-6 and TRBJ2-7; 9 nucleotides agree with TRBD1. Looked up from germline, CDR1 is SGHVS and CDR2 is FNYEAQ. The CDR3 length is 15 residues. CDR3: CASRPGQGLSDEQYF. CDR3 coding DNA: TGTGCCAGCAGACCGGGACAGGGTCTCTCCGACGAGCAGTACTTC.

V is TRBV29-1 and J is TRBJ1-1; 11 bases match TRBD1. There are 17 residues in the CDR3. Losses at the gene ends were 4 bases for V and 4 bases for J; bases not matched to a gene: 14. The germline V gene has CDR1 SQVTM and CDR2 ANQGSEA. CDR3 region: CSVVDPDRGRLSTEAFF. CDR3 nucleotides: TGCAGCGTTGTAGATCCGGACAGGGGGCGGTTGAGCACTGAAGCTTTCTTT.

The chain uses TRBV4-1 and TRBJ2-7; 7 nucleotides match TRBD2. The germline V gene encodes CDR1 MGHRA and CDR2 YSYEKL. The V and J ends lost 3 bases and 2 bases, in that order; junction bases with no gene match: 4. This CDR3 is built from 14 residues. For the CDR3, the DNA is TGCGCCAGCAGCCACGAGACTAGCACCTACGAGCAGTACTTC. Translating gives CASSHETSTYEQYF.

This clone was detected only once. The chain recombines TRBV19 with TRBJ2-7, with 7 bases identical to TRBD2. V was clipped by 1 base and J by 4 bases; unmatched bases: 4. Looked up from germline, CDR1 is LNHDA and CDR2 is SQIVND (reference sequence). This CDR3 spans 14 amino acids. CDR3 loop: CASSIGSGSYEQYF. The CDR3 nucleotides read TGTGCCAGTAGTATAGGTAGCGGGTCTTACGAGCAGTACTTC.

The J gene is TRBJ2-1, the V gene TRBV19; D not resolved. From germline, CDR1 is LNHDA and CDR2 SQIVND (reference sequence). CDR3 length equals 15 residues. Trimming left V 3 bases short and J 5 bases short, with 14 bases between. The chain's CDR3 is CASSMGYRSNNEQFF. The CDR3 nucleotides are TGTGCCAGTAGTATGGGCTACCGATCAAACAATGAGCAGTTCTTC.

The rearrangement links TRBV6-1 to TRBJ1-2; D is unresolved. V was clipped by 0 bases and J by 7 bases, with 15 bases between them. The CDR3 is made up of 15 amino acids. The germline V gene encodes CDR1 MNHNS and CDR2 SASEGT. In DNA, the CDR3 is TGTGCCAGCAGTGAAGCGCATAGGTTTCGGGGTGGCTACACCTTC. Its translation is CASSEAHRFRGGYTF.

This sequence joins TRBV5-1 and TRBJ1-1, with a possible D match to TRBD1 (6 bases). V was pared by 4 bases and J by 6 bases, with 13 bases between. The CDR3 contains 13 residues. The germline V gene encodes CDR1 SGHRS and CDR2 YFSETQ. The CDR3, as DNA: TGCGCCAGCAGCGCCTCAGGGGCCTCTGAAGCTTTCTTT. Its translation is CASSASGASEAFF.

A single count supports this clone. The chain couples TRBV5-4 to TRBJ2-7, with 11 positions matching TRBD2. The V gene end was trimmed by 4 bases and the J gene end by 4 bases; junction bases not matched to a gene: 7. CDR3 length: 15 amino acids. Germline V CDR1 and CDR2: SGHNT, YYREEE (reference sequence). CDR3 bases: TGTGCCAGCAGCCCAGCCGGGACTAGCGGATACGAGCAGTACTTC. It specifies CASSPAGTSGYEQYF.

The rearrangement joins TRBV6-4 to TRBJ2-2; TRBD2 agrees at 10 bases. This CDR3 is built from 16 residues. J gave up 7 bases and V 3 bases, and 8 bases lay outside the gene matches. Germline V gene lookup returns CDR1 MRHNA and CDR2 SNTAGT. In DNA, the CDR3 is TGTGCCAGCAGTGATGGTCTAGCGGGAGAAAGCGGGGAGCTGTTTTTT. It translates to CASSDGLAGESGELFF.

The CDR3 nucleotides are TGTGCCAGCAGGGACACGTTTTACTCTGGAAACACCATATATTTT. Translated: CASRDTFYSGNTIYF. The chain recombines TRBV27 with TRBJ1-3; TRBD1 might be the D (5 bases). The CDR3 has 15 residues. The germline gives CDR1 MNHEY, CDR2 SMNVEV (reference sequence). V lost 6 bases and J lost 0, with 12 bases in between.

J is TRBJ2-7 and V is TRBV13, with D perhaps matching TRBD1 (5 bases). V shed 5 bases and J shed 2 bases, with 22 bases lying between them. This CDR3 contains 17 residues. Germline assignment: CDR1 PRHDT and CDR2 FYEKMQ (reference sequence). The CDR3 DNA follows: TGTGCCAGCAGCCCCCCGGGTTCGGCCCAAGGGGCCTACGAGCAGTACTTC. Protein sequence: CASSPPGSAQGAYEQYF.

This sequence joins TRBV25-1 and TRBJ2-7, with a weak D call TRBD1 (6 bases). Germline V CDR1 and CDR2: MGHDK, SYGVNS. CDR3 length equals 14 residues. Trimming left V 5 bases short and J 3 bases short, with 14 bases between. The DNA for the CDR3 is TGTGCCAGCAGTACCTCGACAGGCCACTACGAGCAGTACTTC. Amino acids: CASSTSTGHYEQYF.

Here the CDR3 reads CASSLMPSGLYEQYF. CDR3 DNA: TGTGCCAGCAGCTTAATGCCCAGCGGACTCTACGAGCAGTACTTC. The chain is built from TRBV7-9 and TRBJ2-7; tentative D call: TRBD2 (5 bases). The V end lost 2 bases, the J end lost 3 bases, and 14 bases lay between the germline ends. The germline gives CDR1 SEHNR, CDR2 FQNEAQ (reference sequence). The CDR3 is made up of 15 amino acids.

The chain combines TRBV10-3 with TRBJ2-3, with D perhaps matching TRBD1 (5 bases). In germline, CDR1 is ENHRY, CDR2 SYGVKD. The CDR3 is 14 amino acids. The CDR3 is CAHGRGRRTDTQYF. CDR3 nucleotides: TGTGCTCACGGAAGGGGTAGGAGAACAGATACGCAGTATTTT.

This chain uses TRBV4-1 with TRBJ2-2; 9 bases are a match to TRBD1. Germline V gives CDR1 MGHRA, CDR2 YSYEKL. The CDR3 length is 16 residues. With V trimmed by 0 bases and J by 7 bases, 6 bases remained unmatched. Here the CDR3 reads CASSQEGTGLGGELFF. DNA for the CDR3: TGCGCCAGCAGCCAAGAGGGGACAGGGCTCGGCGGGGAGCTGTTTTTT.

The V gene is TRBV4-1, the J gene TRBJ2-1; 7 bases are a match to TRBD2. CDR3 length: 14 amino acids. The ends lost 3 bases at V and 1 base at J; junction bases unmatched: 0. Germline assignment: CDR1 MGHRA and CDR2 YSYEKL. The CDR3 loop reads CASSQGGSYNEQFF. CDR3 DNA: TGCGCCAGCAGCCAGGGGGGGTCCTACAATGAGCAGTTCTTC.

This chain joins TRBV27 and TRBJ2-1, with D tentatively TRBD2 (6 bases). Germline CDR1 MNHEY, CDR2 SMNVEV (reference sequence). Trimming cost V 6 bases and J 2 bases, with 14 bases left between them. The CDR3 is 15 amino acids. CDR3 in DNA: TGTGCCAGCAGAACCAGCGGGCCCGCCTACAATGAGCAGTTCTTC. Translating gives CASRTSGPAYNEQFF.

A word on this clone: The junction and the germline gene differ at one end; a read error may be behind it. The sample carries other DNA sequences with the same CDR3. The gene calls are TRBV7-9 and TRBJ2-7; TRBD2 matches at 14 bases. The germline V gene has CDR1 SEHNR and CDR2 FQNEAQ (reference sequence). This CDR3 region has 16 residues. The CDR3 region has the DNA TGCGCCAGCAGCTCAGGGACTAGCGGGAGAGCCTACGAGCAGTACTTC. This sequence encodes CASSSGTSGRAYEQYF.

The chain is built from TRBV4-1 and TRBJ2-1, with D possibly TRBD2 on 5 matching bases. V lost 3 bases to trimming and J lost 3 bases, with 6 bases between them. CDR1 is MGHRA and CDR2 is YSYEKL in the germline V gene. This CDR3 is 13 amino acids long. As DNA, the CDR3 is TGCGCCAGCAGCCACCGGGACTACAATGAGCAGTTCTTC. Residues: CASSHRDYNEQFF.

This clone was seen only once. This chain links TRBV27 with TRBJ2-7; D ambiguous. Trimming left V 0 bases short and J 4 bases short, with 10 bases between. Germline lookup yields CDR1 MNHEY and CDR2 SMNVEV (reference sequence). The CDR3 runs 14 residues. The CDR3 sequence is CASSLSSLVYEQYF. For the CDR3, the DNA is TGTGCCAGCAGTTTATCTAGCCTGGTATACGAGCAGTACTTC.

The V call is TRBV13, the J call TRBJ2-1, with D possibly being TRBD2 (5 bases). The CDR3 spans 11 residues. CDR1 is PRHDT and CDR2 is FYEKMQ in the germline V gene (reference sequence). With 0 bases removed from V and 11 bases from J, the gap between germline ends came to 5 bases. The CDR3 DNA reads as TGTGCCAGCAGCTTAGGGACTAAGCAGTTCTTC. Translating it yields CASSLGTKQFF.

This chain connects TRBV7-8 to TRBJ2-1; D remains ambiguous. Per germline, CDR1 SGHVS and CDR2 FQNEAQ. The CDR3 consists of 12 residues. V shed 5 bases and J shed 9 bases, with 11 bases lying between them. CDR3 in amino acids: CASSPLGFEQFF. As DNA, the CDR3 is TGTGCCAGCAGCCCCCTTGGCTTTGAGCAGTTCTTC.

V usage is TRBV25-1 and J usage is TRBJ1-4; 8 nucleotides align to TRBD1. This CDR3 region has 15 residues. Germline CDR1 MGHDK, CDR2 SYGVNS. V was pared by 0 bases and J by 6 bases, with 3 bases of the junction left unmatched. The CDR3 sequence: CASSEYGTGDEKLFF. The CDR3 bases are TGTGCCAGCAGTGAATATGGGACAGGCGATGAAAAACTGTTTTTT.

This chain uses TRBV5-5 with TRBJ1-2, with 7 bases that match TRBD1. The junction had 14 bases not matched to a gene; V was cut back by 1 base and J by 5 bases. The CDR3 totals 17 residues. The germline V gene has CDR1 SGHKS and CDR2 YYEKEE (reference sequence). The CDR3 bases are TGTGCCAGCAGCTTGAACGGACTAACGACCAGGGGGTATGGCTACACCTTC. Its translation: CASSLNGLTTRGYGYTF.

The V and J genes are TRBV23-1 and TRBJ2-3, with 12 bases lining up with TRBD2. TRBV23-1 is placed among ORFs of uncertain function. The junction had 3 bases not matched to a gene; V was cut back by 4 bases and J by 4 bases. The CDR3 sequence is 15 residues long. CDR3: CASSRLAGGPDTQYF. CDR3 bases: TGCGCCAGCAGTCGTCTAGCGGGAGGGCCAGATACGCAGTATTTT.

The chain employs TRBV9 and TRBJ2-7; 12 nucleotides agree with TRBD1. The V and J ends lost 4 bases and 6 bases, in that order; junction bases with no gene match: 11. Germline CDR1 reads SGDLS; CDR2 reads YYNGEE. The CDR3 has 16 residues. The CDR3 DNA sequence: TGTGCCAGCAGCCCTCGGGACAGGGGGCTCCTGGTCGAGCAGTACTTC. It encodes CASSPRDRGLLVEQYF.

The rearrangement links TRBV27 to TRBJ2-3; TRBD2 matches 12 bases. With V trimmed by 6 bases and J by 5 bases, 12 bases remained unmatched. The length of the CDR3 is 17 residues. Per the germline V gene, CDR1 is MNHEY and CDR2 is SMNVEV (reference sequence). For the CDR3, the DNA is TGTGCCAGCAGCCTTCGACTAGCGGGGGATCTAGAAGATACGCAGTATTTT. Encoded protein: CASSLRLAGDLEDTQYF.

This sequence joins TRBV6-1 and TRBJ1-2; tentatively, D is TRBD1 (6 bases). V was clipped by 4 bases and J by 7 bases, with 19 bases between them. In germline, CDR1 is MNHNS, CDR2 SASEGT. The CDR3 totals 15 residues. CDR3 DNA: TGTGCCAGCAGTGGAGTAAGGACAGATCTGGGTGGCTACACCTTC. Amino acid sequence: CASSGVRTDLGGYTF.